Shown below are 20 T cell receptor beta chains from a single sample sequenced in a study of blood T cell repertoires in COVID-19. Only in-frame clones appear in the TCRdb table, and some are missing; sequencing was by immunoSEQ multiplex PCR. The data contain over 250,000 clones, about nine tenths of them singletons. The sequenced sample consisted of peripheral blood. The receptor source for this set is a man in his forties or fifties with acute or convalescent COVID-19.

The V gene is TRBV4-2, the J gene TRBJ1-6, with D unclear. Germline CDR1 is LGHNA and CDR2 is YNFKEQ. The CDR3 length is 13 residues. V was trimmed by 0 bases and J by 7 bases, leaving 4 bases between them. CDR3 in amino acids: CASSQDRNSPLHF. CDR3 bases: TGTGCCAGCAGCCAAGATCGGAATTCACCCCTCCACTTT.

The chain links TRBV7-2 to TRBJ2-3; perhaps TRBD2 as D (6 bases). This CDR3 region has 14 residues. Trimming cost V 3 bases and J 2 bases, with 9 bases left between them. CDR1 SGHTA and CDR2 FQGNSA come from the germline V gene. In DNA form, the CDR3 reads TGTGCCAGCAGCTTCACTAGCCCCACAGATACGCAGTATTTT. Residues: CASSFTSPTDTQYF.

This clone was seen a handful of times. This CDR3 reads CASSIDWDSPGEQFF. The CDR3 DNA follows: TGTGCCAGTAGTATAGATTGGGACTCCCCGGGTGAGCAGTTCTTC. The rearrangement joins TRBV19 to TRBJ2-1, with TRBD2 as a possible D gene (6 bases). From germline, CDR1 is LNHDA and CDR2 SQIVND (reference sequence). V lost 0 bases to trimming and J lost 9 bases, with 15 bases between them. The CDR3 has 15 residues.

CDR3 region: CASSESGAYSYEQYF. CDR3 in DNA: TGTGCCAGCAGTGAGTCTGGGGCTTACTCCTACGAGCAGTACTTC. The chain uses TRBV6-1 and TRBJ2-7; a weak D match, TRBD1 (5 bases). This CDR3 has 15 residues. V lost 3 bases and J 0 bases, leaving 12 bases between the germline ends. Germline lookup yields CDR1 MNHNS and CDR2 SASEGT.

The chain couples TRBV12-3 or TRBV12-4 to TRBJ1-1; possible D gene TRBD1, 5 bases. This CDR3 contains 12 residues. The V and J ends lost 4 bases and 11 bases respectively, with 14 bases between them. In nucleotides, the CDR3 is TGTGCCAGCAGTTCGGACAAGCGTAAGGCTTTCTTT. It yields the protein CASSSDKRKAFF.

The chain joins TRBV13 to TRBJ2-3; tentative D call: TRBD2 (6 bases). CDR3 length: 15 amino acids. Germline values: CDR1 PRHDT, CDR2 FYEKMQ (reference sequence). V was clipped by 5 bases and J by 2 bases, with 14 bases between them. The CDR3 protein is CASSGISGTTDTQYF. CDR3 coding DNA: TGTGCCAGCAGCGGGATTAGCGGTACCACAGATACGCAGTATTTT.

The V and J genes are TRBV6-2 or TRBV6-3 and TRBJ1-3; D is unclear. Germline V gene lookup returns CDR1 MNHEY and CDR2 SVGEGT. This CDR3 contains 17 residues. V lost 4 bases and J 0 bases, leaving 16 bases between the germline ends. CDR3 protein: CASSSSLLLHSGNTIYF. The CDR3 DNA sequence: TGTGCCAGCAGTTCCTCTCTCCTACTACACTCTGGAAACACCATATATTTT.

V is TRBV7-2 and J is TRBJ1-2; 8 bases fit TRBD1. From germline, CDR1 is SGHTA and CDR2 FQGNSA. This CDR3 region has 17 residues. J was trimmed by 8 bases and V by 1 base; bases with no gene match: 15. The CDR3 nucleotides read TGTGCCAGCAGCTTAGACTCTTCGTGGACAGGGACCGAAGGCTACACCTTC. The encoded protein is CASSLDSSWTGTEGYTF.

V usage is TRBV5-1 and J usage is TRBJ2-7; 12 bases agree with TRBD2. Germline V gives CDR1 SGHRS, CDR2 YFSETQ. V was pared by 4 bases and J by 0 bases, with 5 bases of the junction left unmatched. CDR3 length equals 16 residues. The CDR3 region is CASSPGLAGHSYEQYF. CDR3 sequence (DNA): TGCGCCAGCAGCCCGGGACTAGCGGGCCACTCCTACGAGCAGTACTTC.

The gene calls are TRBV10-3 and TRBJ2-1, with D perhaps matching TRBD1 (5 bases). Trimming left V 7 bases short and J 2 bases short, with 12 bases between. Germline V CDR1 and CDR2: ENHRY, SYGVKD. The CDR3 has 14 residues. The CDR3 DNA follows: TGTGCCATCAAACGGCAGGGTGCCTACAATGAGCAGTTCTTC. Translation: CAIKRQGAYNEQFF.

The table lists this clone with a count of one. The chain carries TRBV3-1 (or the pseudogene TRBV3-2) and TRBJ2-1; D unclear. The CDR3 loop spans 12 amino acids. The germline V gene has CDR1 LGHDT and CDR2 YNNKEL (reference sequence). The V gene lost 3 bases and the J gene lost 10 bases, with 10 bases spanning the gap. CDR3: CASSQSWPEQFF. CDR3 bases: TGTGCCAGCAGCCAGTCCTGGCCCGAGCAGTTCTTC.

The V and J genes are TRBV6-5 and TRBJ2-3; tentatively, D is TRBD2 (5 bases). Trimming left V 2 bases short and J 1 base short, with 13 bases between. Looked up from germline, CDR1 is MNHEY and CDR2 is SVGAGI. This CDR3 contains 16 residues. Written as DNA, the CDR3 is TGTGCCAGCAGTTACGACCCGAGGCGGGGCACAGATACGCAGTATTTT. Translated: CASSYDPRRGTDTQYF.

The chain couples TRBV28 to TRBJ2-7; 9 bases map to TRBD1. Germline V gene lookup returns CDR1 MDHEN and CDR2 SYDVKM. This CDR3 has 14 residues. Trimming took 5 bases from V and 2 from J; bases not matched to a gene: 4. Here the CDR3 reads CASSRQGVAYEQYF. CDR3 in DNA: TGTGCCAGCAGTCGACAGGGGGTGGCCTACGAGCAGTACTTC.

This rearrangement joins TRBV19 to TRBJ2-3; D might be TRBD2 (6 bases). V was trimmed by 3 bases and J by 2 bases, leaving 18 bases between them. This CDR3 is 17 amino acids long. CDR1 LNHDA and CDR2 SQIVND come from the germline V gene (reference sequence). CDR3 sequence (DNA): TGTGCCAGTAGTATTTCCTTTAGCGGTGAGCTCACAGATACGCAGTATTTT. It is translated as CASSISFSGELTDTQYF.

This chain uses TRBV6-5 with TRBJ1-2; D gene unclear. The V gene's germline CDR1 is MNHEY and CDR2 SVGAGI. Trimming stripped 7 bases from V and 7 bases from J, with 13 bases between. The CDR3 length is 12 residues. CDR3 region: CASKGGFAGYTF. CDR3 in DNA: TGTGCCAGCAAAGGAGGGTTCGCTGGCTACACCTTC.

The V call is TRBV21-1, the J call TRBJ1-4; the DNA was not used to check the table's D call, TRBD1. TRBV21-1 is a pseudogene locus. The CDR3 sequence is 20 residues long. CDR3 sequence reads: CASSTLGPHRDSEGNEKLFF. CDR3 bases: TGTGCCAGCAGCACCCTCGGTCCTCACCGGGACAGCGAGGGGAATGAAAAACTGTTTTTT.

This clone was seen just once. V gene TRBV2 combines with J gene TRBJ1-5; D may be TRBD1 (6 bases). Per the germline V gene, CDR1 is SNHLY and CDR2 is FYNNEI. CDR3 length: 17 residues. V dropped 5 bases and J dropped 0 bases, with 17 bases sitting between them. The CDR3 DNA reads TGTGCCAGCAGTAAGACAGGATTACTTAATAGCAATCAGCCCCAGCATTTT. As protein: CASSKTGLLNSNQPQHF.

The chain recombines TRBV7-2 with TRBJ2-2; TRBD2 aligns across 14 bases. The J segment lost 3 bases and the V segment lost 5 bases, leaving 2 bases of the junction unmatched. The CDR3 spans 16 residues. The germline V gene encodes CDR1 SGHTA and CDR2 FQGNSA. CDR3 loop: CASSKGLAGDTGELFF. The CDR3 nucleotides read TGTGCCAGCAGCAAGGGACTAGCGGGGGACACCGGGGAGCTGTTTTTT. Together with reference TRBV7-2 and TRBJ2-2, the CDR3 gives the full variable domain: GAGVSQSPSNKVTEKGKDVELRCDPISGHTALYWYRQSLGQGLEFLIYFQGNSAPDKSGLPSDRFSAERTGGSVSTLTIQRTQQEDSAVYLCASSKGLAGDTGELFFGEGSRLTVL.

This clone was recorded once. The chain employs TRBV7-8 and TRBJ2-7; the D gene is possibly TRBD2 (6 bases). The CDR3 totals 15 residues. V was pared by 5 bases and J by 3 bases, with 17 bases between. Per germline, CDR1 SGHVS and CDR2 FQNEAQ. The CDR3 sequence: CASSEGLPGIYEQYF. CDR3 nucleotide sequence: TGTGCCAGCAGCGAGGGACTCCCAGGAATCTACGAGCAGTACTTC.

The V call is TRBV14, the J call TRBJ2-7; 12 bases match TRBD2. Trimming cost V 5 bases and J 1 base; bases outside gene matches: 9. Looked up from germline, CDR1 is SGHDN and CDR2 is FVKESK. CDR3 size: 17 residues. CDR3 residues: CASSSRSGTSGSYEQYF. In nucleotides, the CDR3 is TGTGCCAGCAGCTCTCGTTCCGGGACTAGCGGGTCCTACGAGCAGTACTTC.